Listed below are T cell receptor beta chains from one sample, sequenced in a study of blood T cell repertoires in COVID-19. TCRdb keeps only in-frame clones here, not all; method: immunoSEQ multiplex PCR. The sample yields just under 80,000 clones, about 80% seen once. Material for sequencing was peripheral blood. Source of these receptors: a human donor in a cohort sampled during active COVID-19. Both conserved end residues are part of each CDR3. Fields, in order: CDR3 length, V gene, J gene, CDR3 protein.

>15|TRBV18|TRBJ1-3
CASSPPGQKGNTIYF
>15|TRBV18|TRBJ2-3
CASSPAGQYLDTQYF
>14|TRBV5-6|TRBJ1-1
CASSLTGGETEAFF
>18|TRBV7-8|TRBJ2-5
CASSLFGTLGRGGETQYF
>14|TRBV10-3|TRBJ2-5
CAISESVGQTPQYF
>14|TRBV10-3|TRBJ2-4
CAISESPGQNIQYF
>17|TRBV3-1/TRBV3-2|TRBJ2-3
CASSQWGLAGLADTQYF
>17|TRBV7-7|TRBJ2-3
CASRPPLAGSSTDTQYF
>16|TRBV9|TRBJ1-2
CASSVGGTLDNYGYTF
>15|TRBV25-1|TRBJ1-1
CASSDLSQRNTEAFF
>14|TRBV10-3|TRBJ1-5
CAISEETGDQPQHF
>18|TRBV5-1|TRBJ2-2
CASSPTAPRGLDTGELFF
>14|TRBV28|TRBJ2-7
CASRPSDTFYEQYF
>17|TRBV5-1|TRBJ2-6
CASTPGTGISGANVLTF
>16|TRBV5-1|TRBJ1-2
CASSLGQTGLSRGYTF
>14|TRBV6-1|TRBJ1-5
CASSEYRGLQPQHF
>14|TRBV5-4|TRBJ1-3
CASGLQGSGNTIYF
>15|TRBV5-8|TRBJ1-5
CASSGRVSSNQPQHF
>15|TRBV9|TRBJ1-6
CASSLDLTRDSPLHF
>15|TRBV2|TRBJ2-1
CASMIAGVIVNEQFF
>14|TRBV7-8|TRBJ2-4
CASSRQEWEGIQYF
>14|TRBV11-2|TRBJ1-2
CASSRGQVYYGYTF
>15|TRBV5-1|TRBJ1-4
CASSLGQFDGEKLFF
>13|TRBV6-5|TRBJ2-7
CAGGGTASQGQYF
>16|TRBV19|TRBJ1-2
CASSIPYGYQVSGYTF
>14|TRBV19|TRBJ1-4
CASSFTPTNEKLFF
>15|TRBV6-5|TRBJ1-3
CASSTTITSGNTIYF
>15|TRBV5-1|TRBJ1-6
CASSSDPTNNSPLHF